This T cell receptor beta chain emerged from a study of blood T cell repertoires in COVID-19. Some clones are missing from TCRdb's copy, which holds only in-frame ones; the method was immunoSEQ multiplex PCR. The sample includes approximately 230,000 clones, 70% to 90% of them seen just once. This clone has just one count. The sequenced sample consisted of peripheral blood. This TCR came from a man younger than 30 with active or convalescent COVID-19.

The CDR3 spells CATSKQGIYEQYF. The CDR3 DNA sequence: TGTGCCACCAGCAAACAGGGGATTTACGAGCAGTACTTC. The chain is built from TRBV15 and TRBJ2-7; 7 bases align to TRBD1. The V segment lost 4 bases and the J segment 4 bases; nucleotides outside the gene matches: 4. This CDR3 spans 13 amino acids. Germline V lookup: CDR1 LNHNV, CDR2 YYDKDF (reference sequence).